A selection of T cell receptor beta chains follows, all from one sample in a study of T-cell memory formation after mild COVID-19. Each CDR3 protein gets one entry after TCRdb re-called the 5' RACE reads with MiXCR. The data contain 200,000 to 250,000 distinct CDR3 sequences, over 9.5% of them singletons. The material sequenced was PBMCs or a T cell subset sorted from them (not recorded which). These receptor sequences come from a man aged 18 to 30 who had mild COVID-19 (a few samples of this study predate the infection). Cell type and time point are not known. Both conserved end residues are trimmed from each CDR3.

j_call	cdr3_length	v_call	cdr3_aa
TRBJ1-2	11	TRBV4-3	ASSQENFGSYT
TRBJ2-7	12	TRBV4-2	ASSRGGVVYEQY
TRBJ2-5	13	TRBV12-3/TRBV12-4	ASSFTGALGETQY
TRBJ1-6	13	TRBV12-3/TRBV12-4	ASSRGQNYNSPLH
TRBJ1-1	12	TRBV4-3	ASSPDRDVSAAF
TRBJ1-1	11	TRBV28	ASSNFRDRGAF
TRBJ1-1	12	TRBV20-1	SASGTGGFPEAF
TRBJ1-1	12	TRBV20-1	SASPTGRVTEAF
TRBJ1-4	10	TRBV28	ASRSDSEKLF
TRBJ2-7	11	TRBV4-2	ASSLGEAGEQY
TRBJ2-7	10	TRBV20-1	SARSSSYEQY
TRBJ2-1	13	TRBV10-3	AIRWTSGGANEQF
TRBJ1-4	12	TRBV20-1	SASPGQGYEKLF
TRBJ1-2	10	TRBV30	AWALGNYGYT
TRBJ2-5	13	TRBV9	ASTVLGQPQETQY
TRBJ2-4	11	TRBV5-1	ASSLNGENIQY